A single T cell receptor beta chain is shown here with its context. The CDR3 sequence is 16 residues long. V was shortened by 2 bases and J by 2 bases, with 15 bases between the two germline ends. Germline-derived CDR1 and CDR2 are SGDLS and YYNGEE. This entry comes from a study of T cell responses to AZD1222 COVID-19 vaccine. The repertoire was sequenced with immunoSEQ multiplex PCR; TCRdb's copy has only in-frame clones and lacks some. The table shows 85,000 to 130,000 clones, with over 75% occurring only once. The chain employs TRBV9 and TRBJ2-3, with D hard to call. This material consisted of peripheral blood, taken on day 0 of AZD1222 vaccination. The TCR comes from an adult in good health. The CDR3 loop is CASSVSISSPTDTQYF. The DNA for the CDR3 is TGTGCCAGCAGCGTCTCAATTAGTAGTCCCACAGATACGCAGTATTTT.